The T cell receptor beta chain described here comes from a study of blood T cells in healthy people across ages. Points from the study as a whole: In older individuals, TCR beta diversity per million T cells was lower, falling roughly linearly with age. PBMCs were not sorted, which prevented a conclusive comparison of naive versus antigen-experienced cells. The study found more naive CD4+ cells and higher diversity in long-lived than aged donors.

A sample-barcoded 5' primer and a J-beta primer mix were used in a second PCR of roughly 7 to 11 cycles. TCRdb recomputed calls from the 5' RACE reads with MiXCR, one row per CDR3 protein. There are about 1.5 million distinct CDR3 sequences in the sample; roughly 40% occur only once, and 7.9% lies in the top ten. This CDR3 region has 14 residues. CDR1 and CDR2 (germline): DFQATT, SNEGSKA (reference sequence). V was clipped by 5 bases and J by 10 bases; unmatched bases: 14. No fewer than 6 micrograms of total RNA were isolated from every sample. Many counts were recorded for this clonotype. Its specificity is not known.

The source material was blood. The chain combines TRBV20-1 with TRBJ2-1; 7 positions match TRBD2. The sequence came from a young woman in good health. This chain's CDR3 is CSAHAGYGAGEQFF. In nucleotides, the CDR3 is TGCAGTGCTCACGCGGGTTATGGAGCGGGAGAGCAGTTCTTC.